Following are 18 T cell receptor beta chains from one sample sequenced in a study of cytomegalovirus exposure and HLA in healthy donors. The PCR used 60 Vbeta and 13 Jbeta primers. Method: immunoSEQ multiplex PCR; TCRdb's copy keeps in-frame clones and lacks some. The sample contains about 130,000 clones, roughly 80% of which appear only once. The sequencing sample was made of PBMCs. The receptors stem from a man younger than 35 in good health and CMV-seropositive.

This chain links TRBV6-1 with TRBJ2-7; TRBD2 might be the D (5 bases). Germline V lookup: CDR1 MNHNS, CDR2 SASEGT. V lost 3 bases, J lost 0 bases, and 12 bases lay in between. This CDR3 is 15 amino acids long. CDR3: CASSDEGTVSYEQYF. CDR3 DNA sequence: TGTGCCAGCAGTGACGAGGGAACAGTCTCCTACGAGCAGTACTTC.

A note on this clone: One junction end disagrees with the germline gene, perhaps due to a read error. The V call is TRBV7-9, the J call TRBJ2-5; D remains ambiguous. The germline V gene encodes CDR1 SEHNR and CDR2 FQNEAQ (reference sequence). The CDR3 is 11 residues long. The CDR3 DNA follows: TGTTCCAGCAGCATTAAAGAGACCCAGTACTTC. Its translation: CSSSIKETQYF.

The V call is TRBV18, the J call TRBJ2-7; TRBD2 matches at 9 bases. Germline V gene lookup returns CDR1 KGHSH and CDR2 LQKENI. The CDR3 contains 16 residues. J lost 4 bases, V lost 2 bases, and 9 bases had no gene match. The CDR3 region is CASSPGERGASYEQYF. CDR3 nucleotide sequence: TGTGCCAGCTCACCAGGGGAGCGGGGGGCCAGTTACGAGCAGTACTTC.

The rearrangement links TRBV6-1 to TRBJ2-2; D may be TRBD1 (5 bases). The CDR3 totals 17 residues. V lost 2 bases, J lost 1 base, and 14 bases lay in between. Germline V gene sequence: CDR1 MNHNS, CDR2 SASEGT. The CDR3 DNA follows: TGTGCCAGCAGTGAAACCCTTTATGACAGGAACACCGGGGAGCTGTTTTTT. Its translation is CASSETLYDRNTGELFF.

The chain recombines TRBV2 with TRBJ2-5; 8 bases map to TRBD2. The J call may be in error: the DNA end matches TRBJ2-7 better. Germline V gives CDR1 SNHLY, CDR2 FYNNEI. This CDR3 has 16 amino acids. CDR3 DNA: TGTGCCAGCAGCCCGGGGAGGTCTAGCGGGCCCTACGAGCAGTACTTC. Protein: CASSPGRSSGPYEQYF.

The chain carries TRBV2 and TRBJ1-5; 7 bases agree with TRBD1. The CDR3 runs to 13 residues. The V gene's germline CDR1 is SNHLY and CDR2 FYNNEI. V gave up 6 bases and J gave up 6 bases; unmatched junction bases: 5. CDR3 protein: CASREQGLQPQHF. The DNA of the CDR3 is TGTGCCAGCAGAGAACAGGGGCTTCAGCCCCAGCATTTT.

This chain joins TRBV4-1 and TRBJ1-2, with no clear D. The CDR3 is made up of 15 amino acids. Between the trimmed V and J ends, which lost 5 bases and 2 bases, there was a span of 15 bases. Germline V gene lookup returns CDR1 MGHRA and CDR2 YSYEKL. CDR3 protein: CASSDTSGPNYGYTF. Written as DNA, the CDR3 is TGCGCCAGCAGCGATACCTCTGGCCCGAACTATGGCTACACCTTC.

The genes are TRBV27 and TRBJ1-6; D is perhaps TRBD1 (6 bases). Germline V gives CDR1 MNHEY, CDR2 SMNVEV (reference sequence). Between the trimmed V and J ends, which lost 0 bases and 8 bases, there was a span of 11 bases. CDR3 size: 15 residues. CDR3 DNA sequence: TGTGCCAGCAGTTTATCCAAACAGGGAGATTCACCCCTCCACTTT. Amino acids: CASSLSKQGDSPLHF.

CDR3 sequence reads: CASSLGGRASEAFF. The CDR3 DNA reads TGTGCCAGCAGCTTGGGAGGGCGCGCGAGCGAAGCTTTCTTT. The chain is built from TRBV7-9 and TRBJ1-1; D unresolved. From germline, CDR1 is SEHNR and CDR2 FQNEAQ (reference sequence). The V end lost 3 bases, the J end lost 8 bases, and 16 bases lay between the germline ends. This CDR3 contains 14 residues.

The chain joins TRBV2 to TRBJ2-1; the match to TRBD1 covers 9 bases. The CDR3 length is 16 residues. V shed 5 bases and J 7 bases; nucleotides not matched to a gene: 12. Germline values: CDR1 SNHLY, CDR2 FYNNEI. Here the CDR3 DNA reads TGTGCCAGCAGTAGGGGACAGGGCTCGGGTAGGAATGAGCAGTTCTTC. The encoded protein is CASSRGQGSGRNEQFF.

The CDR3 region has the DNA TGTGCCAGTAGTATTTGGAGGGCGCCTCTGCCTTCACCCCTCCACTTT. Translation gives CASSIWRAPLPSPLHF. V usage is TRBV19 and J usage is TRBJ1-6, with D uncertain. V gave up 3 bases and J gave up 9 bases, with 18 bases separating them. CDR1 and CDR2 from the germline V gene are LNHDA and SQIVND (reference sequence). The CDR3 is made up of 16 amino acids.

In DNA, the CDR3 is TGTGCCAGCAGTTGGACTAGCTACGGGACCCAGTACTTC. It codes for CASSWTSYGTQYF. The rearrangement uses TRBV6-5 and TRBJ2-5; 8 nucleotides align to TRBD2. The CDR3 length is 13 residues. Germline V CDR1 and CDR2: MNHEY, SVGAGI. V shed 4 bases and J 7 bases; nucleotides not matched to a gene: 5.

The gene calls are TRBV27 and TRBJ2-3, with 10 positions matching TRBD1. V lost 8 bases to trimming and J lost 7 bases; unmatched junction nucleotides: 9. Germline-derived CDR1 and CDR2 are MNHEY and SMNVEV (reference sequence). The CDR3 is 14 residues long. CDR3 coding DNA: TGTGCCAGCTCCCGGGACAGGGGCCGGTATACGCAGTATTTT. It translates to CASSRDRGRYTQYF.

This chain joins TRBV6-4 and TRBJ2-2; 7 bases are shared with TRBD1. V was pared by 6 bases and J by 1 base, with 2 bases of the junction left unmatched. The CDR3 covers 14 residues. CDR1 and CDR2 from the germline V gene are MRHNA and SNTAGT. In DNA form, the CDR3 reads TGTGCCAGCAGACGGGACAGGAACACCGGGGAGCTGTTTTTT. Residues: CASRRDRNTGELFF.

This sequence joins TRBV2 and TRBJ2-5; weak D call: TRBD1 (5 bases). The end of the DNA fits TRBJ2-7 better, so the J call may be wrong. CDR3 length: 17 amino acids. In germline, CDR1 is SNHLY, CDR2 FYNNEI. The CDR3 sequence: CASSLGAGPVAIYEQYF. For the CDR3, the DNA is TGTGCCAGCAGTTTAGGGGCTGGGCCGGTAGCTATCTACGAGCAGTACTTC.

This clone was detected a few times. This chain joins TRBV2 and TRBJ2-7; perhaps TRBD1 as D (5 bases). The CDR3 contains 15 residues. Looked up from germline, CDR1 is SNHLY and CDR2 is FYNNEI. V lost 6 bases and J lost 4, with 19 bases in between. The CDR3 coding sequence is TGTGCCAGCAGCCGGAATGGGGCAGGGCCGTACGAGCAGTACTTC. This translates into CASSRNGAGPYEQYF.

In its sample, this clone was seen a few times. The chain recombines TRBV25-1 with TRBJ1-1; 7 nucleotides line up with TRBD1. After removal of 2 bases from V and 3 bases from J, the junction contained 12 bases not matched to a gene. Germline CDR1 MGHDK, CDR2 SYGVNS. The length of the CDR3 is 17 residues. The CDR3 coding sequence is TGTGCCAGCAGTGAAGGCCGGACAGGAGTAATCGACACTGAAGCTTTCTTT. Its translation: CASSEGRTGVIDTEAFF.

V gene TRBV6-1 combines with J gene TRBJ1-1; D ambiguous. The germline V gene has CDR1 MNHNS and CDR2 SASEGT. The CDR3 is made up of 14 amino acids. The V end lost 2 bases, the J end lost 1 base, and 8 bases lay between the germline ends. In DNA form, the CDR3 reads TGTGCCAGCAGTGAATTGAGCGAGAACACTGAAGCTTTCTTT. Its protein product is CASSELSENTEAFF.